Here is one T cell receptor (beta chain) with its context. The data belong to a study of blood T cell repertoires in COVID-19. The protocol was immunoSEQ multiplex PCR, while the TCRdb copy is restricted to in-frame clones and leaves out a portion. The data hold more than 85,000 clones, with around 86% observed a single time. V shed 3 bases, J shed 6 bases, and the junction held 4 bases outside the gene matches. Germline CDR1 is MGHRA and CDR2 is YSYEKL. The CDR3 is made up of 14 amino acids. The receptor was derived from a man aged 45-60 years with acute or convalescent COVID-19. The chain combines TRBV4-1 with TRBJ1-5; 8 bases align to TRBD1. Sequencing was carried out using peripheral blood. CDR3 coding DNA: TGCGCCAGCAGCCAGGACAGGGTGGTTCAGCCCCAGCATTTT. Its translation is CASSQDRVVQPQHF.